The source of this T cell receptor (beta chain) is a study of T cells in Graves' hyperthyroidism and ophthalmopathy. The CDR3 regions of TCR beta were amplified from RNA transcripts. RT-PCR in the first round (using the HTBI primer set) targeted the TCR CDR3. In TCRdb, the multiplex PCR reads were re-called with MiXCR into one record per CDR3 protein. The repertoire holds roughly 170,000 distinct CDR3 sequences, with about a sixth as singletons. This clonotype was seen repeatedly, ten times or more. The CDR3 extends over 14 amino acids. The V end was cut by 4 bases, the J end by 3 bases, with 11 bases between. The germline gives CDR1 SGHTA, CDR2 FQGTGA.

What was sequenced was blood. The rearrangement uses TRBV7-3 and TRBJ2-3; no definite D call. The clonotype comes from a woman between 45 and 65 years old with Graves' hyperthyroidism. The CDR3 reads CASSSDLRTDTQYF. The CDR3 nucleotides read TGTGCCAGCAGCTCGGACCTACGGACAGATACGCAGTATTTT.